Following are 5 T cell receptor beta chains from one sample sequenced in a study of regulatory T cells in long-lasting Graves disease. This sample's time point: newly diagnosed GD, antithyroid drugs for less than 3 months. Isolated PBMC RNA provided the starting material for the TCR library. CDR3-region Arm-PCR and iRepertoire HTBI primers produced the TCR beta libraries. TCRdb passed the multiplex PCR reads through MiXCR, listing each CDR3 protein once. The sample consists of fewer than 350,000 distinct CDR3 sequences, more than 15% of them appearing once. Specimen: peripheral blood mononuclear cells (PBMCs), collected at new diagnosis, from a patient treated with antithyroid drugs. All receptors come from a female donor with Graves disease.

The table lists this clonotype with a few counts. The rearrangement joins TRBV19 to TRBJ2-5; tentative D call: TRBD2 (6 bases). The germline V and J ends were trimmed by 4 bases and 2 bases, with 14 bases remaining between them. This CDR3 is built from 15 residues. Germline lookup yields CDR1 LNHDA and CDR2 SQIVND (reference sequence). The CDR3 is CASSSRTTKQETQYF. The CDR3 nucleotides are TGTGCCAGTAGTAGCAGGACTACCAAACAAGAGACCCAGTACTTC. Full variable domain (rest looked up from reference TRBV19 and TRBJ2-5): DGGITQSPKYLFRKEGQNVTLSCEQNLNHDAMYWYRQDPGQGLRLIYYSQIVNDFQKGDIAEGYSVSREKKESFPLTVTSAQKNPTAFYLCASSSRTTKQETQYFGPGTRLLVL.

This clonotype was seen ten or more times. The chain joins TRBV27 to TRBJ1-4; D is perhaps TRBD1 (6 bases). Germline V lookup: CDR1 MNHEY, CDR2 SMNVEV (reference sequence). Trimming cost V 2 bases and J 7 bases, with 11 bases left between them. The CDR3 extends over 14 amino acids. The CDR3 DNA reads TGTGCCAGCAGTTTAACAGGGAAGGGTGAAAAACTGTTTTTT. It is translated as CASSLTGKGEKLFF.

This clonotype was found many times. CDR3 coding DNA: TGTGCCAGCAGCTCCGCAAGGTTCGAGCAGTACTTC. Protein: CASSSARFEQYF. The rearrangement joins TRBV7-9 to TRBJ2-7, with no clear D. The ends were cut back, 4 bases at V and 6 bases at J, with 10 bases in the middle. CDR1 is SEHNR and CDR2 is FQNEAQ in the germline V gene (reference sequence). CDR3 size: 12 residues.

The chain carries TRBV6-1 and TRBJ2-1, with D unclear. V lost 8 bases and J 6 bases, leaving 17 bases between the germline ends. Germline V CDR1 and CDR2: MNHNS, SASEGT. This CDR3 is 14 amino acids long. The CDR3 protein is CASAPSWGTNEQFF. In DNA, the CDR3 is TGTGCCAGCGCTCCATCATGGGGAACCAATGAGCAGTTCTTC.

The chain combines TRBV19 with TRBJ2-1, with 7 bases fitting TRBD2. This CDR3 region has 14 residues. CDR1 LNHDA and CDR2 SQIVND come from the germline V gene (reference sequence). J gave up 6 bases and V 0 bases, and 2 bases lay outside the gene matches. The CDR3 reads CASSIERETNEQFF. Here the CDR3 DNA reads TGTGCCAGTAGTATAGAGCGGGAGACCAATGAGCAGTTCTTC. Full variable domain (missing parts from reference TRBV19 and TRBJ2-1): DGGITQSPKYLFRKEGQNVTLSCEQNLNHDAMYWYRQDPGQGLRLIYYSQIVNDFQKGDIAEGYSVSREKKESFPLTVTSAQKNPTAFYLCASSIERETNEQFFGPGTRLTVL.